Described below is a single TCR beta chain sequence and its context. CDR1 SEHNR and CDR2 FQNEAQ come from the germline V gene (reference sequence). Losses at the gene ends were 4 bases for V and 6 bases for J; bases not matched to a gene: 3. The CDR3 runs 14 residues. The PCR used 60 Vbeta and 13 Jbeta primers. Data came from immunoSEQ multiplex PCR; TCRdb stores just in-frame clones and leaves some out. The sample records about 130,000 clones, roughly 80% being singletons. These data belong to a study of cytomegalovirus exposure and HLA in healthy donors. Sequencing was carried out using PBMCs. The source is a man aged 45-60 years in good health and CMV-seronegative. The chain employs TRBV7-9 and TRBJ2-2; 9 nucleotides match TRBD2. CDR3 sequence (DNA): TGTGCCAGCAGCTCAGCGGGAGGTCCCGGGGAGCTGTTTTTT. Protein product: CASSSAGGPGELFF.